The clone carrying this T cell receptor beta chain has just one count. Study processing details: It was from reference gene primer amplification that nucleated cell counts were estimated. The data were produced by immunoSEQ multiplex PCR, yet TCRdb's version contains in-frame clones alone and is incomplete. That table gives V, J and clone size, and the DNA gave D and trimming. The repertoire holds about half a million clones, 70% to 90% seen once, with roughly 3.2% in the top ten. The sample belongs to a study of blood T cell repertoires in COVID-19. At the level of the study: COVID-19 samples from acute and convalescent phases originated in the United States, Italy and Spain. T cells, B-cell-depleted T cells, or PBMCs provided the cDNA or gDNA that served as material.

The CDR3 totals 16 residues. With 3 bases clipped from V and 3 bases from J, the junction kept 7 bases outside the gene matches. Germline lookup yields CDR1 KGHDR and CDR2 SFDVKD. The V gene is TRBV24-1, the J gene TRBJ2-7; 10 positions agree with TRBD2. What was sequenced was peripheral blood. The clonotype was recovered from a human donor in a cohort sampled during active COVID-19. The CDR3 DNA follows: TGTGCCACCAGTGATCCAGCGGGAGGGCGGGACTACGAGCAGTACTTC. It is translated as CATSDPAGGRDYEQYF.